This TCR beta chain is from a study of Ad26.COV2.S vaccination and SARS-CoV-2 variants. This CDR3 spans 17 amino acids. Germline CDR1 KGHDR, CDR2 SFDVKD. J lost 0 bases, V lost 4 bases, and 8 bases had no gene match. This clone was detected once. The antigen is not known. Data came from immunoSEQ multiplex PCR; TCRdb stores just in-frame clones and leaves some out. The data hold roughly 180,000 clones, with around 90% observed a single time. Regarding the study as a whole: Placebo and vaccine recipients had non-spike TCR breadth that was similar. The TCR breadth and depth analyses may have understated or missed part of the total T cell responses. Reported findings describe substantial breadth in spike-specific CD8+ and CD4+ T cell responses following vaccination. Participants in the vaccine arm had higher spike-specific TCR breadth; placebo recipients had lower.

This material consisted of peripheral blood, taken after recovery from COVID-19. This chain connects TRBV24-1 to TRBJ2-7, with TRBD1 matching over 10 bases. The clonotype was recovered from a human donor who had recovered from COVID-19. The CDR3 sequence: CATSDPGQGGSSYEQYF. CDR3 nucleotides: TGTGCCACCAGTGACCCCGGACAGGGGGGTAGCTCCTACGAGCAGTACTTC.